The 9 T cell receptor beta chains in this list originate from one sample, sequenced in a study of blood T cell repertoires in COVID-19. Assay: immunoSEQ multiplex PCR; the TCRdb copy retains only in-frame clones and omits some. The sample consists of 60,000 to 95,000 clones, 90% of them appearing once. What was sequenced was peripheral blood. These receptors were taken from a woman aged 80 or older with active or convalescent COVID-19.

V is TRBV10-3 and J is TRBJ1-2, with D possibly TRBD1 on 5 matching bases. The V and J ends lost 3 bases and 4 bases respectively, with 18 bases between them. The CDR3 totals 16 residues. CDR1 and CDR2 (germline): ENHRY, SYGVKD. As DNA, the CDR3 is TGTGCCATCAGTGACGTCTCCTCTAAGGGGTTCTATGGCTACACCTTC. As protein: CAISDVSSKGFYGYTF.

In this sample, this clone turned up a few times. CDR3 amino acids: CASSPDTGTGGRGQPQHF. As DNA, the CDR3 is TGTGCCAGCAGCCCGGACACCGGGACAGGTGGCCGAGGGCAGCCCCAGCATTTT. The rearrangement joins TRBV4-2 to TRBJ1-5, with 8 positions matching TRBD1. The ends lost 4 bases at V and 7 bases at J; junction bases unmatched: 18. This CDR3 has 18 amino acids. Germline V gives CDR1 LGHNA, CDR2 YNFKEQ.

The chain has TRBV11-2 and TRBJ2-7, with 12 bases lining up with TRBD1. The junction had 11 bases not matched to a gene; V was cut back by 5 bases and J by 6 bases. CDR1 and CDR2 (germline): SGHAT, FQNNGV. This CDR3 is built from 16 residues. CDR3 DNA: TGTGCCAGCAGCCTCATCAGGGGACAGGGGGCGCGCGAGCAGTACTTC. Residues: CASSLIRGQGAREQYF.

The gene calls are TRBV7-9 and TRBJ2-1; possible D gene TRBD1, 5 bases. The CDR3 runs to 12 residues. Trimming removed 6 bases from V and 9 bases from J, with 12 bases in between. Germline V CDR1 and CDR2: SEHNR, FQNEAQ (reference sequence). CDR3 in amino acids: CASRYSQGEQFF. The CDR3 DNA is TGTGCCAGCAGATATAGCCAGGGTGAGCAGTTCTTC.

The gene calls are TRBV5-4 and TRBJ2-3, with 9 positions matching TRBD2. Germline V gene lookup returns CDR1 SGHNT and CDR2 YYREEE (reference sequence). This CDR3 spans 15 amino acids. The V gene end was trimmed by 2 bases and the J gene end by 5 bases; junction bases not matched to a gene: 6. Written as DNA, the CDR3 is TGTGCCAGCAGCTTTGGCGGGGGGGCCCAAGATACGCAGTATTTT. Protein product: CASSFGGGAQDTQYF.

J is TRBJ1-5 and V is TRBV28; 11 positions match TRBD1. The germline V gene has CDR1 MDHEN and CDR2 SYDVKM. V dropped 2 bases and J dropped 2; count of bases not matched to a gene: 8. The CDR3 spans 18 residues. The CDR3, as DNA: TGTGCCAGCAGTTTACCCGGGGGGACAGGGGGAGGCAATCAGCCCCAGCATTTT. It codes for CASSLPGGTGGGNQPQHF.

The gene calls are TRBV24-1 and TRBJ1-2, with D perhaps matching TRBD1 (6 bases). This CDR3 is 17 amino acids long. Germline V gene data show CDR1 as KGHDR and CDR2 as SFDVKD. V gave up 4 bases and J gave up 0 bases, with 17 bases separating them. CDR3 coding DNA: TGTGCCACCAGTGAAGGGGGTCAAACCGGAGCTAACTATGGCTACACCTTC. It codes for CATSEGGQTGANYGYTF.

The chain uses TRBV2 and TRBJ1-2; D is uncertain. V lost 8 bases and J lost 7, with 17 bases in between. The CDR3 covers 13 residues. CDR1 is SNHLY and CDR2 is FYNNEI in the germline V gene. CDR3 DNA sequence: TGTGCCAGCTTTTCTGCACAAACAGTTGGCTACACCTTC. This translates into CASFSAQTVGYTF.

The chain recombines TRBV29-1 with TRBJ1-3; possible D gene TRBD1, 6 bases. The CDR3 is made up of 12 amino acids. The germline V gene has CDR1 SQVTM and CDR2 ANQGSEA. The ends were cut back, 6 bases at V and 4 bases at J, with 10 bases in the middle. CDR3 in DNA: TGCAGCGTGAGGGGACAAGGAAACACCATATATTTT. This encodes CSVRGQGNTIYF. Complete variable domain (other parts from reference TRBV29-1 and TRBJ1-3): SAVISQKPSRDICQRGTSLTIQCQVDSQVTMMFWYRQQPGQSLTLIATANQGSEATYESGFVIDKFPISRPNLTFSTLTVSNMSPEDSSIYLCSVRGQGNTIYFGEGSWLTVV.